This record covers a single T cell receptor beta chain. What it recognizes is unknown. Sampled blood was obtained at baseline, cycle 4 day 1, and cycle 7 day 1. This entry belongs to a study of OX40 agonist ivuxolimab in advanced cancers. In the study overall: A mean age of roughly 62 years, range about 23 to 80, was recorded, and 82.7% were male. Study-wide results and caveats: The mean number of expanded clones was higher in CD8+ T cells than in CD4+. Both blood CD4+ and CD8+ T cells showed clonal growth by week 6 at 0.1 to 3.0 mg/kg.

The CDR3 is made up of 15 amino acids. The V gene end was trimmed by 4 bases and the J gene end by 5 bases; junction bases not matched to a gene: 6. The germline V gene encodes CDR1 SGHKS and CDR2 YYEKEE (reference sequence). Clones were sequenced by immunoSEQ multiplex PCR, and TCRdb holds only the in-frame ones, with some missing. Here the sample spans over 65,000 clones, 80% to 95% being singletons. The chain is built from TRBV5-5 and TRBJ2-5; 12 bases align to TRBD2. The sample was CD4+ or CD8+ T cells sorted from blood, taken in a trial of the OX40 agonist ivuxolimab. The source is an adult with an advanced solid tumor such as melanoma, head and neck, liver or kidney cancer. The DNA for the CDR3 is TGTGCCAGCAGCACTAGCGGGGGGTTCTTCGAGACCCAGTACTTC. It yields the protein CASSTSGGFFETQYF. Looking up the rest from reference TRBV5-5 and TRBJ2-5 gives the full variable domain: DAGVTQSPTHLIKTRGQQVTLRCSPISGHKSVSWYQQVLGQGPQFIFQYYEKEERGRGNFPDRFSARQFPNYSSELNVNALLLGDSALYLCASSTSGGFFETQYFGPGTRLLVL.